Included here is one T cell receptor (beta chain) sequence, with context. The record originates from a study of identical twins. Healthy Caucasians were all of the donors. Using its own MiXCR run on the 5' RACE reads, TCRdb lists one record per CDR3 protein. The sample lists 400,000 to 500,000 distinct CDR3 sequences; roughly 18% were seen once. The V segment lost 5 bases and the J segment 2 bases; nucleotides outside the gene matches: 12. This CDR3 has 16 amino acids. The germline CDR1 and CDR2 sequences are MNHNS and SASEGT. The clonotype originates from a man aged 45 to 65 in good health. Sample: naive T cells sorted from blood. The rearrangement joins TRBV6-1 to TRBJ2-7; 7 bases align to TRBD2. CDR3 nucleotides: TGTGCCAGCAGTCCTCAGGTGGGGAGGGGACCCTACGAGCAGTACTTC. Encoded protein: CASSPQVGRGPYEQYF.